This T cell receptor (beta chain) emerged from a study of shared clonotypes between healthy human individuals. The donors were all Caucasian adults (living in Nashville, Tennessee). Turning to this clone: Its target is not known.

Study-wide results and limits: The study sampled only blood, and tissue repertoires likely differ. Among donors, the sharing of clonotypes was expected to be influenced by sequencing depth.

The CDR3 has 17 residues. Germline assignment: CDR1 SEHNR and CDR2 FQNEAQ (reference sequence). The germline V and J ends were trimmed by 5 bases and 0 bases, with 19 bases remaining between them. The data were produced by immunoSEQ multiplex PCR, yet TCRdb's version contains in-frame clones alone and is incomplete. The profile shows a few hundred thousand clones, roughly 87% of them singletons. The V and J genes are TRBV7-9 and TRBJ1-2; the D gene is possibly TRBD1 (5 bases). This TCR was sampled from a man between 18 and 35 years old in good health. The sequencing input was memory CD8+ T cells sorted from blood. Subset in this sample: CD45RO+ cells pooled with CCR7-negative TemRA cells. The CDR3 bases are TGTGCCAGCAGCGGATGGGGCGGGGCCGAATCTAACTATGGCTACACCTTC. This encodes CASSGWGGAESNYGYTF.